This TCR beta chain was captured by sequencing in a study of cytomegalovirus exposure and HLA in healthy donors. Study-level findings and limits: HLA restriction was apparent for most CMV-associated TCR beta chains in a later analysis. It was reported that TCR beta sequences correctly inferred the HLA-A and HLA-B alleles for most subjects.

V trimming: 3 bases; J trimming: 7 bases; junction bases outside the gene matches: 7. The CDR3 is 14 amino acids. The germline V gene encodes CDR1 SQVTM and CDR2 ANQGSEA. On this clone: The target antigen is unknown.

PCR involved 60 Vbeta and 13 Jbeta primers. This table comes from immunoSEQ multiplex PCR, and its TCRdb copy is limited to in-frame clones, with some not included. The repertoire holds approximately 79,000 clones, with over 70% as singletons. The chain couples TRBV29-1 to TRBJ2-2, with 8 nucleotides matching TRBD2. Specimen: PBMCs. This clonotype originated in a man between 40 and 49 years old in good health and CMV-seronegative. The CDR3 is CSVDTSGSYGELFF. CDR3 nucleotides: TGCAGCGTTGACACAAGCGGGAGTTACGGGGAGCTGTTTTTT.